This T cell receptor beta chain derives from a study of T-cell reconstitution after alpha-beta-depleted transplantation in children (dated by TCRdb to the mid-2010s). Context from the whole study: The study quantitatively tracked T-cell immune reconstitution after TCRalphabeta/CD19-depleted allogeneic hematopoietic cell transplantation in children using TCR repertoire profiling.

The cysteine opens and the phenylalanine closes a CDR3 of 16 amino acids. The DNA shown is the 48-base CDR3, in frame from base 1. V loses 4 bases, J loses 2 bases, and the germline ends lie 18 bases apart. Looking up the germline V gene yields CDR1 MGHRA and CDR2 YSYEKL. The treatment or condition label for this specimen denotes: allogeneic hematopoietic cell transplantation with graft depleted of TCRalphabeta T cells and CD19 B cells. The transplant recipients were children given TCRalphabeta/CD19-depleted allogeneic hematopoietic cell grafts. Preparation of the library involved PCR. Sequencing took place on an Illumina HiSeq 2500. TCR library preparation used molecular barcoding, with unique molecular identifiers applied to normalize quantification of the TCRbeta repertoire. TCRdb reanalyzed the raw reads on its own, using fastp at Q25 for trimming and MiXCR for clone calling, and kept in-frame beta chains. Identical CDR3 proteins give one entry, which carries the most common genes and DNA. Counted in this sample were about 610,000 distinct CDR3 sequences; 25% to 30% of them appeared once. Of the sample, 36% is held by the ten largest clones.

Concerning this clonotype itself: Its antigen is currently not known. Base qualities are missing; no much larger clone stands one base away.

On the study overall, not on this receptor specifically: The apparently early alphabetaT-cell count recovery about two months after transplant was reportedly dependent on only several hundred rapidly expanded clones derived from non-depleted graft cells. Hyperexpanded clone frequencies declined over subsequent months; after one year, T-cell counts and TCRbeta diversity were mostly attributed to newly produced T cells. In some patients, the high TCRbeta diversity seen at day 60 was put down to recipient T cells and intrathymic progenitors that had survived conditioning.

The clonotype was recovered from a boy under two years old with Wiskott-Aldrich syndrome, due to receive a stem cell transplant. This receptor chain uses TRBV4-1 and TRBJ2-7; TRBD2 might be the D gene, on 6 matching bases. The sequencing here drew on PBMCs, taken before TCRalphabeta/CD19-depleted stem cell transplant. Here the CDR3 is given as CASSRQTSGRAYEQYF. The DNA sequence follows: TGCGCCAGCAGCCGACAGACTAGTGGCAGGGCCTACGAGCAGTACTTC.